The next 23 T cell receptor beta chains were all read from a single sample in a study of blood T cells in healthy people across ages. A second about 7 to 12 cycle PCR used barcoded and J-beta primers. TCRdb re-called the 5' RACE reads with MiXCR, one entry per CDR3 protein. The sample lists roughly 680,000 distinct CDR3 sequences, approximately 52% occurring once. The sequenced sample consisted of blood. The receptor source for this set is a woman older than 75 in good health.

About this clonotype: Being one base from a much bigger clone, this may be a read error. The chain recombines TRBV27 with TRBJ2-1; 8 bases fit TRBD2. This CDR3 region has 15 residues. The germline CDR1 and CDR2 sequences are MNHEY and SMNVEV (reference sequence). Unmatched junction bases numbered 6, after V lost 2 bases and J lost 6 bases. The CDR3 loop reads CASSLTGGRGNEQFF. DNA of the CDR3: TGTGCCAGCAGTTTAACGGGAGGGAGGGGCAATGAGCAGTTCTTC.

There are many counts of this clonotype. The chain combines TRBV2 with TRBJ2-1; D remains ambiguous. V lost 4 bases, J lost 2 bases, and 12 bases lay in between. The CDR3 contains 15 residues. Looked up from germline, CDR1 is SNHLY and CDR2 is FYNNEI. This chain's CDR3 is CASSVLPATYNEQFF. The CDR3 nucleotides read TGTGCCAGCAGTGTTCTGCCGGCCACCTACAATGAGCAGTTCTTC.

On this clonotype: A read error may account for a junction end that differs from germline. The CDR3 bases are TGTGCCAGCAAAAGAACCGGGACTAGCGGTACCACAGACACGCAGTATTTT. Its translation: CASKRTGTSGTTDTQYF. V gene TRBV2 combines with J gene TRBJ2-3, with 11 bases aligning to TRBD2. Germline V gene lookup returns CDR1 SNHLY and CDR2 FYNNEI. The CDR3 sequence is 17 residues long. Full variable domain (missing parts from reference TRBV2 and TRBJ2-3): EPEVTQTPSHQVTQMGQEVILRCVPISNHLYFYWYRQILGQKVEFLVSFYNNEISEKSEIFDDQFSVERPDGSNFTLKIRSTKLEDSAMYFCASKRTGTSGTTDTQYFGPGTRLTVL.

The count of this clonotype is one. This sequence may be a read error, since a much larger clone differs from it by one base. J is TRBJ2-1 and V is TRBV12-3 or TRBV12-4; D remains unclear. Trimming left V 1 base short and J 7 bases short, with 8 bases between. This CDR3 spans 13 amino acids. The chain's CDR3 is CASSLEEANEQFF. As DNA, the CDR3 is TGTGCCAGCAGTTTAGAGGAAGCGAATGAGCAGTTCTTC.

This clonotype has at least ten counts. The chain uses TRBV27 and TRBJ2-1, with 7 positions matching TRBD1. Trimming removed 5 bases from V and 9 bases from J; junction bases left unmatched: 10. Germline values: CDR1 MNHEY, CDR2 SMNVEV (reference sequence). This CDR3 is built from 14 residues. The chain's CDR3 is CASSNRQWDSEQFF. The CDR3 DNA follows: TGTGCCAGCAGTAACCGACAGTGGGACAGTGAGCAGTTCTTC.

The chain carries TRBV12-3 or TRBV12-4 and TRBJ2-7; D remains unclear. This CDR3 spans 14 amino acids. V lost 4 bases to trimming and J lost 0 bases, with 10 bases between them. Here the CDR3 DNA reads TGTGCCAGCAGTTCTCGGGTCCTCTCCTACGAGCAGTACTTC. It translates to CASSSRVLSYEQYF.

This chain joins TRBV7-3 and TRBJ2-3; 10 bases match TRBD2. V shed 2 bases, J shed 3 bases, and the junction held 5 bases outside the gene matches. CDR1 is SGHTA, CDR2 FQGTGA, per germline. The CDR3 runs 16 residues. CDR3 sequence (DNA): TGTGCCAGCAGCTTATCGGCTAGCGGGGGAACAGATACGCAGTATTTT. Protein product: CASSLSASGGTDTQYF. Together with reference TRBV7-3 and TRBJ2-3, the CDR3 gives the full variable domain: GAGVSQTPSNKVTEKGKYVELRCDPISGHTALYWYRQSLGQGPEFLIYFQGTGAADDSGLPNDRFFAVRPEGSVSTLKIQRTERGDSAVYLCASSLSASGGTDTQYFGPGTRLTVL.

This clonotype was picked up a small number of times. The chain recombines TRBV4-1 with TRBJ2-7; 11 bases align to TRBD2. V gave up 1 base and J gave up 3 bases; unmatched junction bases: 2. The CDR3 has 15 amino acids. Germline CDR1 MGHRA, CDR2 YSYEKL. CDR3 sequence reads: CASSQGTSGLYEQYF. The CDR3 DNA reads as TGCGCCAGCAGCCAAGGGACTAGCGGGCTCTACGAGCAGTACTTC.

V is TRBV6-1 and J is TRBJ2-1; D gene uncertain. V gave up 2 bases and J gave up 6 bases, with 14 bases separating them. Germline CDR1 reads MNHNS; CDR2 reads SASEGT. CDR3 length: 15 amino acids. CDR3 region: CASSETGNPCNEQFF. Written as DNA, the CDR3 is TGTGCCAGCAGTGAAACGGGCAACCCCTGCAATGAGCAGTTCTTC.

Turning to this clonotype: A read error may explain this, as a much larger clone is one base away. This chain connects TRBV19 to TRBJ2-1, with a weak D call TRBD1 (6 bases). From germline, CDR1 is LNHDA and CDR2 SQIVND (reference sequence). Trimming pared 10 bases from V and 5 bases from J, leaving 21 bases between. This CDR3 has 15 residues. CDR3 in amino acids: CATDLVQGNHNEQFF. The CDR3 bases are TGTGCCACCGACTTGGTACAGGGAAATCACAATGAGCAGTTCTTC. The variable domain in full, completed from reference TRBV19 and TRBJ2-1, reads DGGITQSPKYLFRKEGQNVTLSCEQNLNHDAMYWYRQDPGQGLRLIYYSQIVNDFQKGDIAEGYSVSREKKESFPLTVTSAQKNPTAFYLCATDLVQGNHNEQFFGPGTRLTVL.

This clonotype was detected ten times or more. This chain links TRBV2 with TRBJ2-5; 7 nucleotides agree with TRBD2. Germline trimming cut 6 bases from V and 4 bases from J; bases unmatched to any gene: 8. Germline assignment: CDR1 SNHLY and CDR2 FYNNEI. The CDR3 consists of 14 residues. The DNA of the CDR3 is TGTGCCAGCAGAGATGGGACTAAAATAGAGACCCAGTACTTC. Protein: CASRDGTKIETQYF.

The chain uses TRBV5-1 and TRBJ1-6; D might be TRBD1 (5 bases). Germline V gene lookup returns CDR1 SGHRS and CDR2 YFSETQ. V shed 1 base and J shed 8 bases, with 7 bases lying between them. This CDR3 region has 13 residues. In nucleotides, the CDR3 is TGCGCCAGCAGCTTGTTGGGGGATTCACCCCTCCACTTT. Its protein is CASSLLGDSPLHF.

The chain joins TRBV3-1 to TRBJ2-1; no definite D call. Looked up from germline, CDR1 is LGHDT and CDR2 is YNNKEL (reference sequence). The CDR3 spans 14 residues. Trimming stripped 3 bases from V and 8 bases from J, with 14 bases between. CDR3 sequence: CASSHNGVAYEQFF. DNA for the CDR3: TGTGCCAGCAGCCACAATGGGGTGGCCTATGAGCAGTTCTTC.

This clonotype has just a few counts. The CDR3 DNA reads as TGTGCCAGCAGTTCGGTAGGATACACAGATACGCAGTATTTT. Translation gives CASSSVGYTDTQYF. The V gene is TRBV27, the J gene TRBJ2-3; D gene unclear. The germline V and J ends were trimmed by 4 bases and 2 bases, with 10 bases remaining between them. In germline, CDR1 is MNHEY, CDR2 SMNVEV (reference sequence). The CDR3 spans 14 residues.

V and J are TRBV7-2 and TRBJ2-5; tentatively, D is TRBD1 or TRBD2 (5 bases each). The CDR3 is 15 amino acids. Trimming removed 1 base at V and 5 bases at J, with 14 bases between. Germline-derived CDR1 and CDR2 are SGHTA and FQGNSA. The CDR3 DNA reads as TGTGCCAGCAGCTTAGGCCGAAGATGGGGGGAGACCCAGTACTTC. Amino acid sequence: CASSLGRRWGETQYF.

This clonotype was detected ten times or more. The chain joins TRBV7-9 to TRBJ2-6; D is ambiguous. The germline CDR1 and CDR2 sequences are SEHNR and FQNEAQ (reference sequence). This CDR3 is 14 amino acids long. V lost 6 bases and J 0 bases, leaving 6 bases between the germline ends. This chain's CDR3 is CASRTNSGANVLTF. The DNA for the CDR3 is TGTGCCAGCAGGACGAACTCTGGGGCCAACGTCCTGACTTTC.

This clonotype was seen only once. The rearrangement links TRBV6-2 or TRBV6-3 to TRBJ2-5, with D maybe TRBD1 (6 bases). This CDR3 is 14 amino acids long. Germline loops: CDR1 MNHEY, CDR2 SVGEGT. Trimming shortened V by 6 bases and J by 5 bases, and 16 bases separated the two germline ends. This CDR3 reads CASRGTNPAETQYF. The CDR3 nucleotides are TGTGCCAGCAGAGGGACAAATCCGGCGGAGACCCAGTACTTC.

The J gene is TRBJ2-5, the V gene TRBV12-3 or TRBV12-4, with a weak D call TRBD2 (5 bases). Trimming took 6 bases from V and 11 from J, leaving 19 bases between them. There are 13 residues in the CDR3. The CDR3, as DNA: TGTGCCAGCAGACCAGGACCGGCGGGTGAGCAGTACTTC. Its translation is CASRPGPAGEQYF.

This clonotype was detected only once. This sequence joins TRBV4-2 and TRBJ1-2; TRBD1 agrees at 7 bases. Germline CDR1 and CDR2: LGHNA and YNFKEQ. The trim removed 4 bases at V and 7 bases at J, leaving 9 bases unmatched. This CDR3 region has 14 residues. CDR3 sequence reads: CASSPKRQGSGYTF. CDR3 in DNA: TGTGCCAGCAGCCCAAAACGACAGGGTAGTGGCTACACCTTC.

The V and J genes are TRBV12-3 or TRBV12-4 and TRBJ2-5; D is ambiguous. V lost 5 bases and J lost 0, with 7 bases in between. This CDR3 region has 13 residues. CDR3 residues: CASSVEYQETQYF. CDR3 DNA: TGTGCCAGCAGTGTGGAGTACCAAGAGACCCAGTACTTC.

This clonotype was detected only a few times. This chain uses TRBV11-2 with TRBJ2-1, with a weak D call TRBD2 (5 bases). There are 17 residues in the CDR3. Germline lookup yields CDR1 SGHAT and CDR2 FQNNGV. V shed 1 base and J shed 2 bases, with 15 bases lying between them. The CDR3 sequence: CASSLGHPEGTYNEQFF. The CDR3 DNA is TGTGCCAGCAGCTTAGGCCATCCAGAGGGAACCTACAATGAGCAGTTCTTC.

This clonotype was seen more than once but under ten times. V is TRBV4-2 and J is TRBJ1-1; D uncertain. The CDR3 length is 15 residues. Germline CDR1 is LGHNA and CDR2 is YNFKEQ. Trimming pared 0 bases from V and 1 base from J, leaving 9 bases between. The chain's CDR3 is CASSQEEAGNTEAFF. The CDR3 nucleotides read TGTGCCAGCAGCCAAGAAGAGGCAGGGAACACTGAAGCTTTCTTT.

This clonotype was observed at least ten times. The chain combines TRBV10-3 with TRBJ2-3; D possibly corresponds to TRBD1 (5 bases). Germline CDR1 ENHRY, CDR2 SYGVKD. The CDR3 extends over 13 amino acids. The V end lost 11 bases, the J end lost 2 bases, and 14 bases lay between the germline ends. The CDR3 region is CALRPGITDTQYF. DNA for the CDR3: TGTGCCCTCCGGCCAGGGATCACAGATACGCAGTATTTT.